The 28 T cell receptor beta chains below come from one sample, sequenced in a study of beta chain features in type 1 diabetes. Sequencing targeted expressed TCRB transcripts, as all isolated RNA had been reverse transcribed. Sequencing was performed with immunoSEQ multiplex PCR; in TCRdb, only in-frame clones are kept and a portion is missing. Of under 90,000 clones listed, roughly 30% are singletons. Sequencing was carried out using stem cell memory CD4+ T cells from blood. The receptors here all came from a young woman in good health.

Concerning this clone: This same CDR3 is encoded by further DNA sequences in the sample. The chain has TRBV6-6 and TRBJ2-2; 12 bases map to TRBD2. Germline CDR1 is MNHNY and CDR2 is SVGAGI (reference sequence). This CDR3 is built from 15 residues. Trimming at V came to 4 bases and at J to 8 bases, leaving 5 bases not matched to a gene. The CDR3 coding sequence is TGTGCCAGCAGTTTACTAGCGGGGGGCCCAGGGGAGCTGTTTTTT. Protein sequence: CASSLLAGGPGELFF.

This chain joins TRBV15 and TRBJ2-5; TRBD2 agrees at 10 bases. The length of the CDR3 is 15 residues. V trimming: 0 bases; J trimming: 7 bases; junction bases outside the gene matches: 5. CDR1 LNHNV and CDR2 YYDKDF come from the germline V gene (reference sequence). CDR3 sequence (DNA): TGTGCCACCAGCAGAGAACTAGCGGGGTCGCGGACCCAGTACTTC. It is translated as CATSRELAGSRTQYF.

This chain joins TRBV7-9 and TRBJ1-2; perhaps TRBD1 as D (6 bases). From germline, CDR1 is SEHNR and CDR2 FQNEAQ (reference sequence). V gave up 1 base and J gave up 6 bases, with 12 bases separating them. This CDR3 is 14 amino acids long. The CDR3 DNA reads TGTGCCAGCAGCTTAGTTCCAGGGGCTCATGGCTACACCTTC. Translating gives CASSLVPGAHGYTF.

V gene TRBV27 combines with J gene TRBJ2-1; TRBD1 matches at 10 bases. Germline V gives CDR1 MNHEY, CDR2 SMNVEV (reference sequence). V was pared by 10 bases and J by 8 bases, with 14 bases of the junction left unmatched. This CDR3 has 15 amino acids. CDR3: CATTPIGTGDYEQFF. DNA of the CDR3: TGTGCCACCACTCCTATCGGGACAGGGGACTATGAGCAGTTCTTC.

The chain has TRBV6-6 and TRBJ1-5, with D maybe TRBD1 (5 bases). This CDR3 has 16 residues. Deletions cut 2 bases from V and 0 bases from J, with 11 bases between. Germline V gives CDR1 MNHNY, CDR2 SVGAGI (reference sequence). CDR3 region: CASSYGGTDSNQPQHF. The CDR3, as DNA: TGTGCCAGCAGTTACGGGGGGACGGATAGCAATCAGCCCCAGCATTTT.

This clone appeared many times. V and J are TRBV7-2 and TRBJ2-2; 7 positions match TRBD1. The V gene's germline CDR1 is SGHTA and CDR2 FQGNSA. Losses at the gene ends were 8 bases for V and 3 bases for J; bases not matched to a gene: 6. The CDR3 loop spans 14 amino acids. The CDR3 region is CASGLQGYTGELFF. Written as DNA, the CDR3 is TGTGCCAGCGGGTTACAGGGGTACACCGGGGAGCTGTTTTTT.

This clone was observed at least ten times. The chain has TRBV18 and TRBJ2-3, with 8 bases matching TRBD2. Germline V gene lookup returns CDR1 KGHSH and CDR2 LQKENI. V shed 5 bases, J shed 3 bases, and the junction held 7 bases outside the gene matches. CDR3 length: 15 amino acids. The CDR3 spells CASSGVAGPTDTQYF. Here the CDR3 DNA reads TGTGCCAGCTCAGGAGTAGCGGGACCGACAGATACGCAGTATTTT. Drawing the rest from reference TRBV18 and TRBJ2-3, the complete variable domain is NAGVMQNPRHLVRRRGQEARLRCSPMKGHSHVYWYRQLPEEGLKFMVYLQKENIIDESGMPKERFSAEFPKEGPSILRIQQVVRGDSAAYFCASSGVAGPTDTQYFGPGTRLTVL.

This sequence joins TRBV7-9 and TRBJ2-7, with 7 bases that match TRBD1. The V gene's germline CDR1 is SEHNR and CDR2 FQNEAQ (reference sequence). The CDR3 extends over 12 amino acids. The V gene end was trimmed by 10 bases and the J gene end by 6 bases; junction bases not matched to a gene: 9. The CDR3 loop reads CATERGRREQYF. Here the CDR3 DNA reads TGTGCCACGGAGAGGGGGCGGCGCGAGCAGTACTTC.

The chain joins TRBV4-1 to TRBJ1-4; 9 bases fit TRBD1. After removal of 0 bases from V and 7 bases from J, the junction contained 9 bases not matched to a gene. CDR3 size: 17 residues. CDR1 and CDR2 (germline): MGHRA, YSYEKL. DNA of the CDR3: TGCGCCAGCAGCCAAGATTGGTTGGGGACAGGGTCTGAAAAACTGTTTTTT. Translated, it gives CASSQDWLGTGSEKLFF.

This clone was recorded a few times. The V gene is TRBV30, the J gene TRBJ1-6; D perhaps matches TRBD1 (6 bases). The CDR3 has 15 residues. Germline CDR1 reads GTSNPN; CDR2 reads SVGIG (reference sequence). Trimming cost V 2 bases and J 10 bases, with 18 bases left between them. The CDR3 region is CAWSQMAGAVSPLHF. CDR3 bases: TGTGCCTGGAGTCAGATGGCAGGGGCTGTATCACCCCTCCACTTT. The entire variable domain, with the rest obtained from reference TRBV30 and TRBJ1-6, is as follows: SQTIHQWPATLVQPVGSPLSLECTVEGTSNPNLYWYRQAAGRGLQLLFYSVGIGQISSEVPQNLSASRPQDRQFILSSKKLLLSDSGFYLCAWSQMAGAVSPLHFGNGTRLTVT.

The table lists this clone with a few counts. J is TRBJ2-7 and V is TRBV7-9, with 7 nucleotides matching TRBD2. V dropped 5 bases and J dropped 7; count of bases not matched to a gene: 8. CDR1 is SEHNR and CDR2 is FQNEAQ in the germline V gene (reference sequence). The CDR3 sequence is 13 residues long. CDR3 region: CASSAAGVGEQYF. CDR3 nucleotide sequence: TGTGCCAGCAGCGCCGCGGGAGTAGGTGAGCAGTACTTC.

The rearrangement uses TRBV5-1 and TRBJ2-7; the D gene is possibly TRBD1 (5 bases). V was cut by 4 bases and J by 3 bases, with 8 bases left in between. The CDR3 is made up of 12 amino acids. Germline CDR1 and CDR2: SGHRS and YFSETQ. The CDR3 nucleotides are TGCGCCAGCAGCGTGGACATCTACGAGCAGTACTTC. Translated, it gives CASSVDIYEQYF.

The chain couples TRBV6-5 to TRBJ2-1; TRBD2 aligns across 7 bases. The CDR3 runs 16 residues. From germline, CDR1 is MNHEY and CDR2 SVGAGI. Trimming took 0 bases from V and 7 from J; bases not matched to a gene: 9. In DNA, the CDR3 is TGTGCCAGCAGTTACTCCTTGGTGGGGGGGGAGAATGAGCAGTTCTTC. This sequence encodes CASSYSLVGGENEQFF.

The chain uses TRBV11-3 and TRBJ2-7, with a tentative D call TRBD2 (6 bases). Trimming cost V 5 bases and J 0 bases, with 11 bases left between them. This CDR3 has 14 residues. Germline CDR1 and CDR2: SGHNT and YENEEA. The CDR3, as DNA: TGTGCCAGCAGCCTAGCGCCCAGCTCCTACGAGCAGTACTTC. Its translation: CASSLAPSSYEQYF.

This chain joins TRBV10-3 and TRBJ1-2; 7 nucleotides agree with TRBD1. Per the germline V gene, CDR1 is ENHRY and CDR2 is SYGVKD. V gave up 0 bases and J gave up 4 bases; unmatched junction bases: 5. This CDR3 is built from 15 residues. CDR3 sequence: CAISESGGTVYGYTF. The CDR3 DNA sequence: TGTGCCATCAGTGAGTCGGGCGGGACAGTCTATGGCTACACCTTC.

In this sample, this clone turned up a few times. The chain couples TRBV2 to TRBJ2-3; 14 positions agree with TRBD2. CDR3 length: 19 amino acids. Trimming cost V 8 bases and J 5 bases; bases outside gene matches: 18. The germline CDR1 and CDR2 sequences are SNHLY and FYNNEI. The CDR3: CASRVRLAGGPLFGDTQYF. CDR3 nucleotide sequence: TGTGCCAGCCGAGTAAGACTAGCGGGAGGGCCACTCTTCGGAGATACGCAGTATTTT.

J is TRBJ2-4 and V is TRBV5-6; 8 bases agree with TRBD2. V gave up 2 bases and J gave up 6 bases; unmatched junction bases: 7. This CDR3 has 15 amino acids. Germline CDR1 and CDR2: SGHDT and YYEEEE. The CDR3 region is CASSFSGAWGNIQYF. The CDR3 nucleotides are TGTGCCAGCAGCTTTAGCGGGGCCTGGGGAAACATTCAGTACTTC.

A note on this clone: This sample also contains other DNA sequences that code for the same CDR3. The chain uses TRBV2 and TRBJ2-5; a possible D gene is TRBD2 (5 bases). This CDR3 comprises 11 residues. In germline, CDR1 is SNHLY, CDR2 FYNNEI. The V end was cut by 6 bases, the J end by 5 bases, with 7 bases between. The CDR3 sequence is CASRAEETQYF. CDR3 DNA: TGTGCCAGCAGAGCGGAGGAGACCCAGTACTTC.

The J gene is TRBJ2-3, the V gene TRBV7-2; perhaps TRBD1 as D (5 bases). V was cut by 1 base and J by 6 bases, with 8 bases left in between. Germline assignment: CDR1 SGHTA and CDR2 FQGNSA. This CDR3 comprises 13 residues. The CDR3 sequence is CASSLEGVDTQYF. The CDR3 coding sequence is TGTGCCAGCAGCTTAGAAGGGGTGGATACGCAGTATTTT.

This clone was recorded a few times. The genes are TRBV5-5 and TRBJ1-1; D remains unclear. This CDR3 contains 11 residues. V lost 3 bases and J 5 bases, leaving 5 bases between the germline ends. The germline gives CDR1 SGHKS, CDR2 YYEKEE (reference sequence). CDR3 sequence (DNA): TGTGCCAGCAGCTCGGTAACTGAAGCTTTCTTT. Protein product: CASSSVTEAFF. Full variable domain (remainder filled in from reference TRBV5-5 and TRBJ1-1): DAGVTQSPTHLIKTRGQQVTLRCSPISGHKSVSWYQQVLGQGPQFIFQYYEKEERGRGNFPDRFSARQFPNYSSELNVNALLLGDSALYLCASSSVTEAFFGQGTRLTVV.

The chain has TRBV7-9 and TRBJ2-1; 10 bases map to TRBD2. Germline V lookup: CDR1 SEHNR, CDR2 FQNEAQ (reference sequence). This CDR3 has 15 residues. V trimming: 5 bases; J trimming: 8 bases; junction bases outside the gene matches: 9. In DNA form, the CDR3 reads TGTGCCAGCAGCAACCTAGCGGGAGTCACGGATGAGCAGTTCTTC. This codes for CASSNLAGVTDEQFF.

This chain connects TRBV29-1 to TRBJ1-2; the match to TRBD1 covers 7 bases. Germline V gene sequence: CDR1 SQVTM, CDR2 ANQGSEA. After removal of 6 bases from V and 7 bases from J, the junction contained 11 bases not matched to a gene. The CDR3 is 13 amino acids. The DNA for the CDR3 is TGCAGCGTCCCAAACAGGGGAGGAGGTGGCTACACCTTC. Translating gives CSVPNRGGGGYTF.

This chain uses TRBV5-1 with TRBJ2-3, with TRBD2 matching 7 bases. The ends lost 1 base at V and 6 bases at J; junction bases unmatched: 11. Germline V gives CDR1 SGHRS, CDR2 YFSETQ. This CDR3 is built from 16 residues. CDR3 in DNA: TGCGCCAGCAGCTTGTTGGCTAGCGGTTCCTCGGATACGCAGTATTTT. Encoded protein: CASSLLASGSSDTQYF.

Concerning this clone itself: One end of the junction is discordant with germline, which a read error may explain. This chain uses TRBV14 with TRBJ2-1; D is possibly TRBD2 (5 bases). The CDR3 has 13 residues. Germline V gene data show CDR1 as SGHDN and CDR2 as FVKESK. The CDR3 nucleotides read TGTGCCAGCAGTCAAGTGAGGGCGGGTGAGCAGTTCTTC. This translates into CASSQVRAGEQFF.

The genes are TRBV19 and TRBJ2-3; TRBD2 might be the D (8 bases). Trimming pared 4 bases from V and 6 bases from J, leaving 23 bases between. Germline assignment: CDR1 LNHDA and CDR2 SQIVND (reference sequence). The CDR3 consists of 17 residues. The CDR3 DNA reads TGTGCCAGTAGTAAAACGACAGGGAGCGGGAGTGCGGATACGCAGTATTTT. Translation gives CASSKTTGSGSADTQYF. The full variable domain, its missing parts supplied by reference TRBV19 and TRBJ2-3, is DGGITQSPKYLFRKEGQNVTLSCEQNLNHDAMYWYRQDPGQGLRLIYYSQIVNDFQKGDIAEGYSVSREKKESFPLTVTSAQKNPTAFYLCASSKTTGSGSADTQYFGPGTRLTVL.

The chain couples TRBV18 to TRBJ1-4; 9 bases are shared with TRBD1. Trimming took 3 bases from V and 3 from J; bases not matched to a gene: 5. This CDR3 is built from 16 residues. The germline V gene encodes CDR1 KGHSH and CDR2 LQKENI. CDR3 in DNA: TGTGCCAGCTCACCTTCCGGACAGGGGCCTAATGAAAAACTGTTTTTT. Translation: CASSPSGQGPNEKLFF. The full variable domain, with the rest looked up from reference TRBV18 and TRBJ1-4, is NAGVMQNPRHLVRRRGQEARLRCSPMKGHSHVYWYRQLPEEGLKFMVYLQKENIIDESGMPKERFSAEFPKEGPSILRIQQVVRGDSAAYFCASSPSGQGPNEKLFFGSGTQLSVL.

This clone has more than one count but fewer than ten. The V call is TRBV7-8, the J call TRBJ2-4; D might be TRBD2 (6 bases). CDR1 is SGHVS and CDR2 is FQNEAQ in the germline V gene. Between the trimmed V and J ends, which lost 3 bases and 9 bases, there was a span of 18 bases. The CDR3 extends over 15 amino acids. DNA for the CDR3: TGTGCCAGCAGCTTTGGGACTCCGGGGCAGGGCATTCAGTACTTC. It encodes CASSFGTPGQGIQYF.

This clone was counted between two and nine times. V and J are TRBV18 and TRBJ1-1, with TRBD1 as a possible D gene (6 bases). Per germline, CDR1 KGHSH and CDR2 LQKENI. Trimming took off 5 bases at V and 0 bases at J, with 10 bases between the two ends. This CDR3 is 14 amino acids long. CDR3 DNA: TGTGCCAGCTCAAGAGACAGGCTGAACACTGAAGCTTTCTTT. Protein sequence: CASSRDRLNTEAFF. Variable domain in full (rest from reference TRBV18 and TRBJ1-1): NAGVMQNPRHLVRRRGQEARLRCSPMKGHSHVYWYRQLPEEGLKFMVYLQKENIIDESGMPKERFSAEFPKEGPSILRIQQVVRGDSAAYFCASSRDRLNTEAFFGQGTRLTVV.